This TCR beta chain emerged from a study of cytomegalovirus exposure and HLA in healthy donors. Vbeta (60) and Jbeta (13) primers were used in the PCR. Profiling relied on immunoSEQ multiplex PCR, and the TCRdb table lists in-frame clones only, not all of them. Of roughly 100,000 clones in the sample, 81% were seen once. Trimming removed 4 bases from V and 7 bases from J, with 22 bases in between. Germline V gene lookup returns CDR1 SGHRS and CDR2 YFSETQ. The CDR3 is made up of 16 amino acids. The TCR was taken from a human donor in good health. Material: PBMCs. This chain joins TRBV5-1 and TRBJ2-3; the D gene is possibly TRBD2 (5 bases). CDR3 region: CASSPSGLSQTNTQYF. The CDR3 DNA is TGCGCCAGCAGCCCATCCGGACTCAGCCAAACTAATACGCAGTATTTT. The variable domain in full, with the rest retrieved from reference TRBV5-1 and TRBJ2-3, is KAGVTQTPRYLIKTRGQQVTLSCSPISGHRSVSWYQQTPGQGLQFLFEYFSETQRNKGNFPGRFSGRQFSNSRSEMNVSTLELGDSALYLCASSPSGLSQTNTQYFGPGTRLTVL.